These T cell receptor beta chains were read from a single sample in a study of CD8 T cells in Susac syndrome. TCRdb passed the immunoSEQ multiplex PCR reads through MiXCR, listing each CDR3 protein once. The table shows some 220,000 distinct CDR3 sequences, with approximately 95% occurring only once. Material for sequencing was CD4+ T cells from PBMCs. The receptors derive from a human donor with multiple sclerosis. CDR3s include the opening cysteine and the closing phenylalanine or tryptophan. The order of the fields is CDR3 DNA, CDR3 protein, clone size, D gene, J gene, V gene. D genes are given only for firm matches. For some rows the clone size is stated as once, few or many, or as a class when expanded; others skip it.

DNA: TGCAGCGTGACAGGGTACACTGAAGCTTTCTTT
CDR3: CSVTGYTEAFF
size: .
D: TRBD1
J: TRBJ1-1
V: TRBV29-1

DNA: TGTGCCAGCAGCTCTTACTCGTCCTACGAGCAGTACTTC
CDR3: CASSSYSSYEQYF
size: .
D: .
J: TRBJ2-7
V: TRBV7-6

DNA: TGCAGCGCCTTGAAGTCCTACGAGCAGTACTTC
CDR3: CSALKSYEQYF
size: .
D: .
J: TRBJ2-7
V: TRBV29-1

DNA: TGTGCCAGCAGATTAGCGGGCCGCCCAGATACGCAGTATTTT
CDR3: CASRLAGRPDTQYF
size: .
D: TRBD2
J: TRBJ2-3
V: TRBV2

DNA: TGTGCCAGCAGCTCCGGGAGGCCCACAGATACGCAGTATTTT
CDR3: CASSSGRPTDTQYF
size: once
D: TRBD2
J: TRBJ2-3
V: TRBV7-3

DNA: TGTGCCAGCAGTCCCGGCGGGGGGTTGAAGGGCTACACCTTC
CDR3: CASSPGGGLKGYTF
size: .
D: .
J: TRBJ1-2
V: TRBV27

DNA: TGTGCCAGCAGTTCCGGGGGGGGCTCTGAAGCTTTCTTT
CDR3: CASSSGGGSEAFF
size: .
D: .
J: TRBJ1-1
V: TRBV12-3/TRBV12-4

DNA: TGTGCCAGCAGTCTTCCTTTCGGCTCACCCCTCCACTTT
CDR3: CASSLPFGSPLHF
size: .
D: .
J: TRBJ1-6
V: TRBV6-5

DNA: TGTGCCAGCAGTGACTCCCACCGGGACAGGAAAGCCTACGAGCAGTACTTC
CDR3: CASSDSHRDRKAYEQYF
size: once
D: TRBD1
J: TRBJ2-7
V: TRBV6-4

DNA: TGTGCCAGCAGTTCACTGTCAGAGATCCTCATGAACACTGAAGCTTTCTTT
CDR3: CASSSLSEILMNTEAFF
size: once
D: .
J: TRBJ1-1
V: TRBV12-3/TRBV12-4

DNA: TGCAGCGCAGGACAGGGGATAGGTTCCGGGGAGCTGTTTTTT
CDR3: CSAGQGIGSGELFF
size: .
D: TRBD1
J: TRBJ2-2
V: TRBV29-1

DNA: TGTGCCACCAGTGGCGGGAGGGCCCTTGAGCAGTTCTTC
CDR3: CATSGGRALEQFF
size: .
D: TRBD2
J: TRBJ2-1
V: TRBV15

DNA: TGTGCCAGCAGTGGGGTTTTGGAGGAGCTGTTTTTT
CDR3: CASSGVLEELFF
size: .
D: .
J: TRBJ2-2
V: TRBV3-1

DNA: TGTGCCACCAGCAACGGGCCCTCGGAAGATACGCAGTATTTT
CDR3: CATSNGPSEDTQYF
size: .
D: .
J: TRBJ2-3
V: TRBV24-1

DNA: TGTGCCAGCAGCTCTCCCGCGGGGGAGTCGAGAGATACGCAGTATTTT
CDR3: CASSSPAGESRDTQYF
size: .
D: TRBD2
J: TRBJ2-3
V: TRBV2

DNA: TGTGCCAGCAGTTCAGGTCACCGGCAGTTCTTC
CDR3: CASSSGHRQFF
size: .
D: .
J: TRBJ2-1
V: TRBV27

DNA: TGTGCCACCAGCAGAGGGGAGCGGAATTACAATGAGCAGTTCTTC
CDR3: CATSRGERNYNEQFF
size: .
D: .
J: TRBJ2-1
V: TRBV15

DNA: TGCGCCAGCAGCCAACCAGGGGGTCCCAGCACAGATACGCAGTATTTT
CDR3: CASSQPGGPSTDTQYF
size: .
D: TRBD1
J: TRBJ2-3
V: TRBV5-1

DNA: TGTGCCAGCAGCCCCAACGGGGCCCGATGGAACACTGAAGCTTTCTTT
CDR3: CASSPNGARWNTEAFF
size: .
D: .
J: TRBJ1-1
V: TRBV7-2

DNA: TGCGCCACCGCGACCGGAAGCACAGATACGCAGTATTTT
CDR3: CATATGSTDTQYF
size: .
D: .
J: TRBJ2-3
V: TRBV4-1

DNA: TGTGCCAGCAGTTCTAGCGGAGAGGTAGATACGCAGTATTTT
CDR3: CASSSSGEVDTQYF
size: .
D: TRBD2
J: TRBJ2-3
V: TRBV28

DNA: TGCAGCGTTTTGCTTGTTGGGGACTACGAGCAGTACTTC
CDR3: CSVLLVGDYEQYF
size: .
D: .
J: TRBJ2-7
V: TRBV29-1

DNA: TGTGCCAGCAGTCGCTATAGCGGGAGTTTTGGTGAGCAGTTCTTC
CDR3: CASSRYSGSFGEQFF
size: .
D: TRBD2
J: TRBJ2-1
V: TRBV14

DNA: TGTGCCAGCAACCTGGGAGGCCTCCGCACAGATACGCAGTATTTT
CDR3: CASNLGGLRTDTQYF
size: .
D: .
J: TRBJ2-3
V: TRBV7-2

DNA: TGTGCCAGCAATGAACGGGGCCTTAATTCACCCCTCCACTTT
CDR3: CASNERGLNSPLHF
size: .
D: .
J: TRBJ1-6
V: TRBV6-5

DNA: TGTGCCAGTAGTATGGCCCTGCCTGGGGCCAACGTCCTGACTTTC
CDR3: CASSMALPGANVLTF
size: .
D: .
J: TRBJ2-6
V: TRBV19